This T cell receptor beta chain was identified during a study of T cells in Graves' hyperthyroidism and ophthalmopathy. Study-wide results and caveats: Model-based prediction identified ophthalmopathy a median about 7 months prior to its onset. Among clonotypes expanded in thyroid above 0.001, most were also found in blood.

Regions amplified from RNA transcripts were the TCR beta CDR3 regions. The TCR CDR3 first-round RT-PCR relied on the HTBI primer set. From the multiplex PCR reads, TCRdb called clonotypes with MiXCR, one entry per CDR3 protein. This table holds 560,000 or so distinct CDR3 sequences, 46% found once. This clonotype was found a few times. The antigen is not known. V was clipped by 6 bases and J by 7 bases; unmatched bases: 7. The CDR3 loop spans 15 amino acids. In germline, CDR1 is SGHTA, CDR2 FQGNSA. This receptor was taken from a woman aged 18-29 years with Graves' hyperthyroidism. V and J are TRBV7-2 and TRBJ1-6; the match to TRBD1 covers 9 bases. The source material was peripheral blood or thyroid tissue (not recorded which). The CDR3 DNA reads TGTGCCAGCAGTTTTGGGACAGGGCGGAATTCACCCCTCCACTTT. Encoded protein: CASSFGTGRNSPLHF.